This T cell receptor (beta chain) was profiled in a study of T cells in Graves' hyperthyroidism and ophthalmopathy. Study-level results: Ophthalmopathy was model-predicted a median around 6.7 months pre-onset.

This clonotype was recorded a few times. Its antigen is still unknown. Graves' hyperthyroidism qualified as stable when ophthalmopathy did not progress within 18 months. Together with thyroid ultrasound, orbital computed tomography, serum thyroxine and TRAb, clinical symptoms were used for diagnoses. The CDR3 consists of 14 residues. Germline loops: CDR1 SGHVS, CDR2 FQNEAQ. V dropped 5 bases and J dropped 5 bases, with 14 bases sitting between them. TCR beta CDR3 sequences were amplified from RNA transcripts. Using the HTBI primer set, a first-round RT-PCR was run on the TCR CDR3. Each CDR3 protein gets one entry after TCRdb re-called the multiplex PCR reads with MiXCR. The sample carries hundreds of thousands of distinct CDR3 sequences, roughly 17% recorded once.

The sample taken for sequencing was blood. The chain has TRBV7-8 and TRBJ2-3, with D tentatively TRBD1 (5 bases). The receptor was isolated from a woman younger than 35 with Graves' hyperthyroidism. The CDR3 sequence: CASSPQWGIDTQYF. CDR3 in DNA: TGTGCCAGCAGCCCCCAGTGGGGCATAGATACGCAGTATTTT.